The sequence of this TCR beta chain was determined in a study of long-term antiretroviral therapy in people with HIV. Whole-study context: The earliest specimens came about a decade ahead of the 2015 immediate-ART recommendation.

Germline V CDR1 and CDR2: SGHRS, YFSETQ. The V end lost 4 bases, the J end lost 4 bases, and 17 bases lay between the germline ends. There are 15 residues in the CDR3. The run of the v3.0 immunoSEQ assay was at survey level. Data came from immunoSEQ multiplex PCR; TCRdb stores just in-frame clones and leaves some out. The sample yields approximately 28,000 clones, approximately 95% seen once. The sample here was unsorted PBMCs, taken 5.3 years after starting antiretroviral therapy. The chain recombines TRBV5-1 with TRBJ2-5; perhaps TRBD1 as D (5 bases). The receptor comes from a man in his thirties or forties with HIV. The CDR3 spells CASSGDSTQLETQYF. In nucleotides, the CDR3 is TGCGCCAGCAGCGGTGACAGTACCCAATTAGAGACCCAGTACTTC. The whole variable domain, remainder taken from reference TRBV5-1 and TRBJ2-5, is KAGVTQTPRYLIKTRGQQVTLSCSPISGHRSVSWYQQTPGQGLQFLFEYFSETQRNKGNFPGRFSGRQFSNSRSEMNVSTLELGDSALYLCASSGDSTQLETQYFGPGTRLLVL.